This TCR beta chain came from a study of blood T cell repertoires in COVID-19. At the level of the study: Samples came from the United States, Italy and Spain, spanning acute and convalescent COVID-19. T cells, B-cell-depleted T cells, or PBMCs provided the cDNA or gDNA that served as material.

The CDR3 spans 17 residues. CDR1 is LGHNT, CDR2 FRNRAP, per germline. The J segment lost 6 bases and the V segment lost 1 base, leaving 5 bases of the junction unmatched. Seattle patients were enrolled during active infection and followed longitudinally. Per the original data handling: Estimates of nucleated cell counts were drawn from the amplification of reference gene primers. Profiling relied on immunoSEQ multiplex PCR, and the TCRdb table lists in-frame clones only, not all of them. V, J and clone size are taken as reported in that table, and D and trimming were inferred from the DNA itself. This table holds more than 300,000 clones, more than 70% found once.

The sequenced material came from peripheral blood. The receptor was derived from a woman aged 30 to 39 with COVID-19, enrolled during active disease. J is TRBJ2-1 and V is TRBV12-5; 14 nucleotides align to TRBD2. CDR3 bases: TGTGCTAGTGGTTTGGGCCCCGGGACTAGCGGGAGCAATGAGCAGTTCTTC. It specifies CASGLGPGTSGSNEQFF.